A few counts support the clone carrying this T cell receptor beta chain. The antigen is not known. This entry comes from a study of molecular identifiers for immune sequencing clone quantification. Points from the study as a whole: In naive cells, clones above 20 RNA copies held under 1% of molecules, whereas in effector cells they held over 98%.

A single record per CDR3 protein comes from TCRdb applying MiXCR to the PCR reads. This repertoire shows 62,000 or so distinct CDR3 sequences, 15% to 20% found once; its top ten account for 1.5%. V lost 4 bases, J lost 2 bases, and 16 bases lay in between. The CDR3 consists of 16 residues. The sample consisted of naive CD8+ T cells from blood, with Jurkat cell RNA spiked in. The subset here: FACS-sorted CD8+CD4-CCR7+CD45RA+ naive T cells. The chain recombines TRBV12-3 or TRBV12-4 with TRBJ2-3; unclear D gene. The TCR originated in a human donor in good health. Some libraries in this study had Jurkat cell RNA spiked in. The CDR3 DNA is TGTGCCAGCAGTTACTTAATCCAACCTTCCACAGATACGCAGTATTTT. Its protein is CASSYLIQPSTDTQYF.